This T cell receptor (beta chain) was recovered during a study of blood T cell repertoires in COVID-19. Study-level information: Acute-phase and convalescent COVID-19 samples originated in the United States, Italy and Spain.

Original data processing: Quantification of nucleated cells was approximated via reference gene primer amplification. Measured with immunoSEQ multiplex PCR; TCRdb has only the in-frame clones, and not every one. That table is the source of V, J and clone size, and D and trimming were worked out from the DNA. The table has around 110,000 clones, under 90% seen once; the top ten hold 4% to 5.5%. The CDR3 consists of 20 residues. Germline V gene sequence: CDR1 SGHTA, CDR2 FQGNSA. Unmatched junction bases numbered 13, after V lost 0 bases and J lost 0 bases. Sequenced material: peripheral blood. V usage is TRBV7-2 and J usage is TRBJ2-1, with 8 nucleotides matching TRBD2. The receptor's source is a woman aged 70 to 79 with acute or convalescent COVID-19. CDR3 in DNA: TGTGCCAGCAGCTTAGCTTTACGGCTAGCGGGCCCGAGCTCCTACAATGAGCAGTTCTTC. This sequence encodes CASSLALRLAGPSSYNEQFF. The full variable domain, its missing parts supplied by reference TRBV7-2 and TRBJ2-1, is GAGVSQSPSNKVTEKGKDVELRCDPISGHTALYWYRQSLGQGLEFLIYFQGNSAPDKSGLPSDRFSAERTGGSVSTLTIQRTQQEDSAVYLCASSLALRLAGPSSYNEQFFGPGTRLTVL.